This is a list of T cell receptor beta chains from one sample in a study of breast tumors, draining lymph nodes, adjacent tissues. TCRdb re-called the multiplex PCR reads with MiXCR, one entry per CDR3 protein. The data contain about 200,000 distinct CDR3 sequences, 30% to 35% of them singletons. The specimen was axillary lymph node tissue. These receptor sequences come from a female donor with breast cancer. Some clones in this sample may be carry-over from other donors' samples. Both conserved end residues are part of each CDR3. The D gene is left open where the match is weak. Only part of the rows carry a size: once, few, many, or a class if the clone is expanded.

CDR3nt	CDR3aa	d_gene	j_gene	v_gene	abundance
TGCGCCAGCAGCCAAGTCCGGGGACCGACAACTAATGAAAAACTGTTTTTT	CASSQVRGPTTNEKLFF	.	TRBJ1-4	TRBV4-1	many
TGTGCCAGCAGTGCCAGCGGGGGGACTTACAATGAGCAGTTCTTC	CASSASGGTYNEQFF	TRBD2	TRBJ2-1	TRBV6-2/TRBV6-3	few
TGTGCCAGCAGTATCCAGGGGCCTTCACCCCTCCACTTT	CASSIQGPSPLHF	.	TRBJ1-6	TRBV6-6	many
TGTGCCACCAGTGATCCCCGAGGACAGGGGTCCTACAATGAGCAGTTCTTC	CATSDPRGQGSYNEQFF	TRBD1	TRBJ2-1	TRBV24-1	many
TGTGCCAGCAGTTCCTCGGGGGGGCAAGAGACCCAGTACTTC	CASSSSGGQETQYF	TRBD2	TRBJ2-5	TRBV6-5	few
TGTGCCAGCAGTCCTACAGGGGTTGCAACTAATGAAAAACTGTTTTTT	CASSPTGVATNEKLFF	TRBD1	TRBJ1-4	TRBV7-2	.
TGCGCCAGCAGCCAGGAGGGACAGGGGGTAGAGGCCCAGTACTTC	CASSQEGQGVEAQYF	TRBD1	TRBJ2-5	TRBV4-1	.
TGTGCCAGCAGTCGAGGACAGGGGGGCTATGGCTACACCTTC	CASSRGQGGYGYTF	TRBD1	TRBJ1-2	TRBV6-6	.
TGTGCCAGTATGAGGGGTCACTCTGGGGCCAACGTCCTGACTTTC	CASMRGHSGANVLTF	.	TRBJ2-6	TRBV19	many
TGTGCCTCTCACTTACAGGGGGTTGGCACAGATACGCAGTATTTT	CASHLQGVGTDTQYF	TRBD1	TRBJ2-3	TRBV6-5	.
TGTGCCAGCACTCCGGGACAGCACTATGGCTACACCTTC	CASTPGQHYGYTF	TRBD1	TRBJ1-2	TRBV14	many
TGTGCCAGCAGCCCTCCTCCTCCGAAGCAGGGCAATGAGCAGTTCTTC	CASSPPPPKQGNEQFF	.	TRBJ2-1	TRBV7-9	many
TGTGCCAGTAGTATGGGGAACACCGGGGAGATCGGCGAGCAGTACTTC	CASSMGNTGEIGEQYF	.	TRBJ2-7	TRBV19	.
TGTGCCAGCAGCCACGGGGCGGGGGGGCCTGGGGAGACCCAGTACTTC	CASSHGAGGPGETQYF	TRBD2	TRBJ2-5	TRBV7-8	many
TGCGCCAGCAGCCAAGATCAGGGTTTCGGAAACACCATATATTTT	CASSQDQGFGNTIYF	.	TRBJ1-3	TRBV4-1	many
TGTGCCAGCAGGCGTTTGGGAGGTACTGAAGCTTTC	CASRRLGGTEAF	.	TRBJ2-6	TRBV5-6	.
TGTGCTAGTGCAGTACCCTTCTATGGCTACACCTTC	CASAVPFYGYTF	.	TRBJ1-2	TRBV12-5	many
TGTGCCATCAGTGAGGCCGGGAATCACGAGCAGTACTTC	CAISEAGNHEQYF	.	TRBJ2-7	TRBV10-3	.
TGTGCCATCAGTGGGACTACCCGACAAGAGACCCAGTACTTC	CAISGTTRQETQYF	.	TRBJ2-5	TRBV10-3	many
TGCAGTGCTAGAGGGCGTGAGGTGACTACCGGGGGGGCCAAGCAGTACTTC	CSARGREVTTGGAKQYF	TRBD2	TRBJ2-7	TRBV20-1	.